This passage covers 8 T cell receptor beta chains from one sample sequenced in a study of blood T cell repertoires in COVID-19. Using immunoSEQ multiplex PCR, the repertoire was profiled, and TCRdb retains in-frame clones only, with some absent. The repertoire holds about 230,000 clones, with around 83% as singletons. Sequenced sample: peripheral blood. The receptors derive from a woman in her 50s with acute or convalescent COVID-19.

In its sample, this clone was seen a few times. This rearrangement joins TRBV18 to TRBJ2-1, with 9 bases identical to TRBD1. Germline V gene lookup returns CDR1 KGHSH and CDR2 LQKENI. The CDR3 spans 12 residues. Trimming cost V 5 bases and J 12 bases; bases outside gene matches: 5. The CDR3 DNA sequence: TGTGCCAGCTCAACCCAGGACAGGGGGCAGTTCTTC. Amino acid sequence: CASSTQDRGQFF. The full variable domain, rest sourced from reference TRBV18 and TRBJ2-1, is NAGVMQNPRHLVRRRGQEARLRCSPMKGHSHVYWYRQLPEEGLKFMVYLQKENIIDESGMPKERFSAEFPKEGPSILRIQQVVRGDSAAYFCASSTQDRGQFFGPGTRLTVL.

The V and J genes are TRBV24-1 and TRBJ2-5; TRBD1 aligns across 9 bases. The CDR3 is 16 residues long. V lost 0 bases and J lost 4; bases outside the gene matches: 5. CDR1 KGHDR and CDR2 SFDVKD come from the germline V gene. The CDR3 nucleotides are TGTGCCACCAGTGATTTGCGTACAGGGGGCAGAGAGACCCAGTACTTC. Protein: CATSDLRTGGRETQYF.

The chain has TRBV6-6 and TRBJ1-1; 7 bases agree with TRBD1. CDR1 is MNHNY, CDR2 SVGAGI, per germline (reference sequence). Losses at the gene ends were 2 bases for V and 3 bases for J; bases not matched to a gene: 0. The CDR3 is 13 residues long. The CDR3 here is CASSYGQDTEAFF. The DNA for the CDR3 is TGTGCCAGCAGTTACGGACAGGACACTGAAGCTTTCTTT.

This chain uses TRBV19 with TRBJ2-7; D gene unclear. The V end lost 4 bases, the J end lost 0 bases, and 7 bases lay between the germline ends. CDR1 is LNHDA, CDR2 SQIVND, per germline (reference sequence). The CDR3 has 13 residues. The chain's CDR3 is CASSTVHSYEQYF. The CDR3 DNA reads TGTGCCAGTAGTACAGTACACTCCTACGAGCAGTACTTC.

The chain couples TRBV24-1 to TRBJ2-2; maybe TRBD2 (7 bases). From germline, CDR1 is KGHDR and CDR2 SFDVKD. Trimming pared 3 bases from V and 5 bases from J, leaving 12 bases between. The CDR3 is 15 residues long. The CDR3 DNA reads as TGTGCCACCAGTGATGGCAGGGGAGGGACCGGGGAGCTGTTTTTT. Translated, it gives CATSDGRGGTGELFF.

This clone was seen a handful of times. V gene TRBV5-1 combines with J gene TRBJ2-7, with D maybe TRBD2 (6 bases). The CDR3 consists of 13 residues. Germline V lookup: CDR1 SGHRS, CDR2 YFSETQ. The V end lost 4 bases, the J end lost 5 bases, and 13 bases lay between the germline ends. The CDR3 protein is CASSRRGGDEQYF. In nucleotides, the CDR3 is TGCGCCAGCAGCCGGAGGGGCGGGGACGAGCAGTACTTC.

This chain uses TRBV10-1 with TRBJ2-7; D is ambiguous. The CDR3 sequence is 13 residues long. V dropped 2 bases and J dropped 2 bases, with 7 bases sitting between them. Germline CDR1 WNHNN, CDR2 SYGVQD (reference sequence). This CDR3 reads CASSEGPTYEQYF. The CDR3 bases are TGCGCCAGCAGTGAGGGGCCCACCTACGAGCAGTACTTC.

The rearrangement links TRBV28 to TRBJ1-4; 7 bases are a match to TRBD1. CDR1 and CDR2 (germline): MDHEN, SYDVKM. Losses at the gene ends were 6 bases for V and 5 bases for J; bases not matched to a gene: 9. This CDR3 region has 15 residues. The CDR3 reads CASSRRQGKNEKLFF. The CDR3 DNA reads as TGTGCCAGCAGCAGAAGACAGGGCAAGAATGAAAAACTGTTTTTT.